This TCR beta chain was identified during a study of T cells in Graves' hyperthyroidism and ophthalmopathy. Study-wide results and caveats: Most clonotypes that expanded in the thyroid above 0.001 also showed up in blood.

Comments on this clonotype: Its antigen is unknown.

There were TCR beta CDR3 regions amplified from RNA transcripts. TCR CDR3 regions were first amplified by RT-PCR with HTBI primers. TCRdb used MiXCR to reprocess the multiplex PCR reads, holding one entry per CDR3 protein. The table lists a few hundred thousand distinct CDR3 sequences, over 15% of them singletons. Material: blood. This TCR was sampled from a woman aged 55 to 70 with Graves' ophthalmopathy.

The CDR3 coding sequence is TGCAGCGTAGGGTTTTATGAGCAGTTCTTC. This codes for CSVGFYEQFF. V usage is TRBV29-1 and J usage is TRBJ2-1; D is unresolved. Deletions cut 6 bases from V and 8 bases from J, with 8 bases between. Germline assignment: CDR1 SQVTM and CDR2 ANQGSEA. The length of the CDR3 is 10 residues.